The entry that follows covers one T cell receptor (beta chain) sequence. In its sample, this clone was seen once. The antigen this receptor binds is unknown. Base qualities were left out, and no much larger clone turns up one base away. This specimen comes from a study of blood T cell repertoires in COVID-19 (dated by TCRdb to about 2020). General notes on the study: Samples covering the acute and convalescent phases of COVID-19 were provided by collaborators in the United States, Italy and Spain. The prospective study material was composed of cDNA or gDNA derived from T cells, B-cell-depleted T cells, or PBMCs. The dataset comprised deeply sampled blood TCRbeta repertoires from subjects exposed to, actively infected with, or recovered from COVID-19. A freely available public database, intended as a resource for researchers studying the immune response to SARS-CoV-2, is where the repertoires were released. Samples were obtained from the ongoing ImmuneRACE study (first 160 participants) and from over 1,000 subjects provided by 6 global collaborators. A de-identified subject ID, COVID-19 status, age in years and sex were almost always included in the sample metadata. HLA class I and class II types, where available, came from metadata supplied by the sample provider rather than from assay-based typing.

The investigation overall reported the following: How much clinical and demographic metadata was included differed by source and by participant, and the metadata was provided uncurated.

Collaborating institutions collected whole blood in K2EDTA tubes following their own protocols. For TCRbeta analysis, collaborators shipped samples in one of three forms: frozen whole blood, isolated PBMCs, or DNA extracted from either of those sample types. Taken from cysteine to phenylalanine, the CDR3 has 15 residues. Of all the DNA, just the CDR3 is kept, 45 bases in frame from base 1. CDR1 and CDR2 (ENHRY, SYGVKD) derive from the germline V gene. Trimming leaves V shorter by 6 bases and J shorter by 1 base, with the junction holding 2 bases beyond the gene matches. TCRbeta CDR3 regions were amplified from genomic DNA by means of the immunoSEQ Assay, a bias-controlled multiplex PCR. The authors processed their data as follows. Nucleated cell counts per sample were estimated from amplification of reference gene primers within the assay. To quantify the absolute abundance of each unique TCRbeta CDR3 rearrangement, sequence reads were collapsed and filtered. For each sample, productive Simpson clonality was calculated as the square root of Simpson's diversity index across productive rearrangements. TCRdb retrieved this table from immuneACCESS and kept in-frame rearrangements only. Not all clones are present; in checked studies, unresolved V genes account for under half, and no reason is known for the remainder. V and J calls and clone size are given by that table; D and trimming were obtained from the DNA. The sample table shows 200,000 to 300,000 clones, and around three quarters are seen once. The ten most abundant clones make up about 3.5% of the sample.

Sequencing was performed on peripheral blood. Recombination connected TRBV10-3 to TRBJ1-3, with 11 bases aligning to TRBD1. The sequence was collected from a woman aged 80 or older with acute or convalescent COVID-19. The CDR3 region: CAIRGTGGSGNTIYF. In nucleotide form, the sequence is TGTGCCATCAGGGGGACAGGGGGTTCTGGAAACACCATATATTTT.